This TCR beta chain stems from a study of T cell responses to AZD1222 COVID-19 vaccine. Germline V gene data show CDR1 as SGHAT and CDR2 as FQNNGV. V dropped 4 bases and J dropped 4 bases, with 14 bases sitting between them. This CDR3 is built from 14 residues. Data came from immunoSEQ multiplex PCR; TCRdb stores just in-frame clones and leaves some out. The data show more than 110,000 clones, around 89% seen once. Sample: peripheral blood, taken on day 0 of AZD1222 vaccination. The chain joins TRBV11-2 to TRBJ2-7; D is unclear. The receptor comes from an adult in good health. The CDR3 is CASSSVRYPYEQYF. The CDR3 DNA sequence: TGTGCCAGCAGCTCGGTGCGGTACCCATACGAGCAGTACTTC.